The present T cell receptor beta chain was sequenced within a study of T cells in localized non-small cell lung cancer. The data were produced by immunoSEQ multiplex PCR, yet TCRdb's version contains in-frame clones alone and is incomplete. The sample lists around 25,000 clones; 75% to 90% were seen once. This CDR3 is built from 11 residues. Germline assignment: CDR1 SNHLY and CDR2 FYNNEI. In regard to this clone: Relative to the germline gene, one junction end is altered; a read error may explain this.

The clonotype originates from a female donor at least 60 years old with stage I lung adenocarcinoma. The sample consisted of peripheral blood, taken before any cancer treatment. The chain joins TRBV2 to TRBJ2-1; 8 bases are a match to TRBD2. This chain's CDR3 is CASSETSGSLF. CDR3 in DNA: TGTGCCAGCAGTGAAACCAGCGGGAGTCTCTTC.